This T cell receptor beta chain was recovered during a study of cytomegalovirus exposure and HLA in healthy donors. Whole-study findings and limits: Presence/absence results assume similar sequencing depth per donor, which may not hold. Evidence from a later analysis indicated that most CMV-associated TCR beta chains looked HLA-restricted. Association with HLA alleles at 0.05 false discovery rate was found for 16,951 TCR beta sequences in a later analysis. Later work showed greater clonal expansion in HLA-associated TCR beta chains than in equally common others.

Primers for the PCR totalled 60 Vbeta and 13 Jbeta. Assay: immunoSEQ multiplex PCR; the TCRdb copy retains only in-frame clones and omits some. The top ten hold roughly 2% of the sample, which has 220,000 or so clones, more than 65% seen once. This clone has only a few counts. The antigen is unknown. The CDR3 contains 15 residues. In germline, CDR1 is MNHNY, CDR2 SVGAGI (reference sequence). Trimming cost V 6 bases and J 0 bases, with 12 bases left between them. The source material was PBMCs. This sequence originates from a young woman in good health and CMV-seronegative. The chain joins TRBV6-6 to TRBJ2-1, with D maybe TRBD2 (6 bases). CDR3 in amino acids: CASSSVGGSYNEQFF. As DNA, the CDR3 is TGTGCCAGCAGCTCGGTGGGGGGCTCCTACAATGAGCAGTTCTTC.